Following are 27 T cell receptor beta chains from one sample sequenced in a study of T cell responses to AZD1222 COVID-19 vaccine. Produced via immunoSEQ multiplex PCR; TCRdb's table is partial and in-frame only. The sample contains about 150,000 clones, 86% of which appear only once. Here the sequenced sample was peripheral blood, taken on day 0 of MenACWY control vaccination. The origin of the receptors is an adult in good health.

This clone was seen a single time. J is TRBJ1-2 and V is TRBV7-9; D call uncertain. Trimming removed 2 bases at V and 2 bases at J, with 6 bases between. Germline values: CDR1 SEHNR, CDR2 FQNEAQ (reference sequence). CDR3 length: 13 amino acids. Here the CDR3 DNA reads TGTGCCAGCAGCTTATCACGGAACTATGGCTACACCTTC. Translating gives CASSLSRNYGYTF.

The V call is TRBV5-1, the J call TRBJ1-5; a weak D match, TRBD1 (5 bases). V shed 4 bases and J shed 5 bases, with 13 bases lying between them. The germline CDR1 and CDR2 sequences are SGHRS and YFSETQ. The CDR3 is 14 amino acids. The CDR3 is CASSIDQGHQPQHF. In DNA, the CDR3 is TGCGCCAGCAGCATAGATCAGGGCCATCAGCCCCAGCATTTT. Full variable domain (missing parts from reference TRBV5-1 and TRBJ1-5): KAGVTQTPRYLIKTRGQQVTLSCSPISGHRSVSWYQQTPGQGLQFLFEYFSETQRNKGNFPGRFSGRQFSNSRSEMNVSTLELGDSALYLCASSIDQGHQPQHFGDGTRLSIL.

The chain links TRBV5-1 to TRBJ2-2; D possibly matches TRBD1 or TRBD2 (7 bases each). Germline loops: CDR1 SGHRS, CDR2 YFSETQ. The CDR3 is made up of 14 amino acids. The ends were cut back, 5 bases at V and 5 bases at J, with 13 bases in the middle. The CDR3 loop reads CASRAGQLTGELFF. CDR3 nucleotides: TGCGCCAGCAGAGCGGGACAGCTGACCGGGGAGCTGTTTTTT.

This clone occurred a few times. This rearrangement joins TRBV16 to TRBJ1-1; tentative D call: TRBD1 (5 bases). Trimming took 4 bases from V and 6 from J, leaving 15 bases between them. Per the germline V gene, CDR1 is KGHSY and CDR2 is FQNENV. The CDR3 covers 14 residues. CDR3 amino acids: CASSPTGGSAEAFF. CDR3 DNA sequence: TGTGCCAGCAGCCCCACCGGGGGATCTGCTGAAGCTTTCTTT.

This chain links TRBV5-1 with TRBJ1-1; D gene unclear. V was cut by 0 bases and J by 2 bases, with 2 bases left in between. The CDR3 has 12 residues. From germline, CDR1 is SGHRS and CDR2 YFSETQ. The CDR3 spells CASSLVNTEAFF. The CDR3 region has the DNA TGCGCCAGCAGCTTGGTCAACACTGAAGCTTTCTTT. Supplemented by reference TRBV5-1 and TRBJ1-1, the full variable domain reads KAGVTQTPRYLIKTRGQQVTLSCSPISGHRSVSWYQQTPGQGLQFLFEYFSETQRNKGNFPGRFSGRQFSNSRSEMNVSTLELGDSALYLCASSLVNTEAFFGQGTRLTVV.

V usage is TRBV5-4 and J usage is TRBJ2-3; D remains unclear. The CDR3 runs to 12 residues. Germline lookup yields CDR1 SGHNT and CDR2 YYREEE (reference sequence). V lost 1 base and J lost 4, with 4 bases in between. In DNA, the CDR3 is TGTGCCAGCAGCTTGTTATCAGATACGCAGTATTTT. It codes for CASSLLSDTQYF.

This chain uses TRBV6-6 with TRBJ1-2; D is ambiguous. CDR1 and CDR2 from the germline V gene are MNHNY and SVGAGI (reference sequence). Trimming removed 2 bases from V and 6 bases from J, with 16 bases in between. The CDR3 covers 15 residues. CDR3: CASSYASGIGHGYTF. The CDR3 bases are TGTGCCAGCAGTTACGCATCGGGCATCGGCCATGGCTACACCTTC.

The chain is built from TRBV11-2 and TRBJ1-1; 10 positions match TRBD1. The germline V gene encodes CDR1 SGHAT and CDR2 FQNNGV. V lost 1 base to trimming and J lost 4 bases; unmatched junction nucleotides: 6. The CDR3 loop spans 16 amino acids. CDR3 in DNA: TGTGCCAGCAGCTTAGGGGGGACAGGGGTAAGCACTGAAGCTTTCTTT. Its protein product is CASSLGGTGVSTEAFF.

V gene TRBV5-4 combines with J gene TRBJ1-1; 9 nucleotides align to TRBD1. V lost 0 bases to trimming and J lost 2 bases; unmatched junction nucleotides: 5. Germline CDR1 is SGHNT and CDR2 is YYREEE (reference sequence). The length of the CDR3 is 16 residues. CDR3 sequence reads: CASSLGGTGINTEAFF. In DNA form, the CDR3 reads TGTGCCAGCAGCTTGGGGGGGACAGGGATAAACACTGAAGCTTTCTTT.

The V and J genes are TRBV19 and TRBJ2-5, with D possibly TRBD2 on 6 matching bases. The CDR3 extends over 15 amino acids. The V and J ends lost 4 bases and 7 bases respectively, with 19 bases between them. Per the germline V gene, CDR1 is LNHDA and CDR2 is SQIVND (reference sequence). The CDR3 loop reads CASSTRDSSWGTQYF. The CDR3 nucleotides read TGTGCCAGTAGTACCCGGGACTCAAGTTGGGGGACCCAGTACTTC.

This rearrangement joins TRBV6-5 to TRBJ1-5; D uncertain. V lost 2 bases and J lost 2, with 10 bases in between. Germline values: CDR1 MNHEY, CDR2 SVGAGI. This CDR3 is 15 amino acids long. The CDR3 DNA reads TGTGCCAGCAGTTACGCGGGGATAGGCAATCAGCCCCAGCATTTT. Encoded protein: CASSYAGIGNQPQHF.

J is TRBJ2-1 and V is TRBV6-2 or TRBV6-3; 9 bases map to TRBD2. CDR1 is MNHEY, CDR2 SVGEGT, per germline. With 6 bases clipped from V and 5 bases from J, the junction kept 11 bases outside the gene matches. The CDR3 consists of 16 residues. The CDR3 sequence: CASSHVALAGHNEQFF. The CDR3 bases are TGTGCCAGCAGCCACGTCGCTCTAGCGGGACACAATGAGCAGTTCTTC.

The genes are TRBV7-2 and TRBJ2-3; 15 nucleotides match TRBD2. After removal of 5 bases from V and 5 bases from J, the junction contained 11 bases not matched to a gene. CDR3 length: 18 residues. The germline gives CDR1 SGHTA, CDR2 FQGNSA. This chain's CDR3 is CASSLGTSGRRRGDTQYF. In DNA form, the CDR3 reads TGTGCCAGCAGCCTCGGGACTAGCGGGAGGAGGCGGGGAGATACGCAGTATTTT.

The chain recombines TRBV4-2 with TRBJ2-3, with D uncertain. CDR1 and CDR2 (germline): LGHNA, YNFKEQ. Trimming left V 4 bases short and J 0 bases short, with 2 bases between. The CDR3 has 12 amino acids. The CDR3 is CASSRSTDTQYF. The CDR3, as DNA: TGTGCCAGCAGCCGTAGCACAGATACGCAGTATTTT.

The rearrangement uses TRBV21-1 and TRBJ1-5. TRBV21-1 is classified as a pseudogene. The CDR3 loop spans 15 amino acids. The CDR3 DNA reads as TGTGCCAGCAGACGGCCCCGATTTTTTAATCAGCCCCAGCATTTT. It codes for CASRRPRFFNQPQHF.

This clone was detected only a few times. The V and J genes are TRBV10-1 and TRBJ2-1; D is unclear. There are 11 residues in the CDR3. Germline lookup yields CDR1 WNHNN and CDR2 SYGVQD (reference sequence). V was clipped by 3 bases and J by 5 bases, with 2 bases between them. The CDR3 DNA follows: TGCGCCAGCAGTGACAACAATGAGCAGTTCTTC. This gives the protein CASSDNNEQFF.

The chain couples TRBV12-3 or TRBV12-4 to TRBJ1-2; TRBD1 is a possible D gene (5 bases). V lost 10 bases and J lost 2, with 11 bases in between. This CDR3 spans 12 amino acids. The DNA for the CDR3 is TGTGCCACCTCTGGGGGAAACTATGGCTACACCTTC. Its protein product is CATSGGNYGYTF.

The rearrangement links TRBV30 to TRBJ2-5; 10 positions match TRBD2. V trimming: 3 bases; J trimming: 5 bases; junction bases outside the gene matches: 6. Germline V gives CDR1 GTSNPN, CDR2 SVGIG (reference sequence). This CDR3 contains 14 residues. The CDR3 DNA reads as TGTGCCTGGAGCGACCTAGCGGGAGTGGAGACCCAGTACTTC. Amino acids: CAWSDLAGVETQYF.

The rearrangement links TRBV7-6 to TRBJ2-1, with TRBD2 matching over 9 bases. Germline-derived CDR1 and CDR2 are SGHVS and FNYEAQ. The CDR3 runs to 15 residues. V was pared by 5 bases and J by 6 bases, with 8 bases of the junction left unmatched. CDR3 DNA sequence: TGTGCCAGCAGCCCAAGACTAGCGGTCGGCAATGAGCAGTTCTTC. Its translation is CASSPRLAVGNEQFF.

V usage is TRBV7-6 and J usage is TRBJ1-2, with 9 bases identical to TRBD1. The CDR3 consists of 15 residues. Germline assignment: CDR1 SGHVS and CDR2 FNYEAQ. V gave up 5 bases and J gave up 3 bases; unmatched junction bases: 7. The CDR3 loop reads CASSKTGTGHYGYTF. In DNA, the CDR3 is TGTGCCAGCAGCAAGACCGGGACAGGGCACTATGGCTACACCTTC.

This rearrangement joins TRBV11-3 to TRBJ2-3; 11 positions match TRBD2. The CDR3 runs to 15 residues. Looked up from germline, CDR1 is SGHNT and CDR2 is YENEEA. Trimming removed 6 bases from V and 4 bases from J; junction bases left unmatched: 6. The CDR3 spells CASREVAGGSDTQYF. DNA for the CDR3: TGTGCCAGCAGGGAGGTAGCGGGAGGGTCAGATACGCAGTATTTT.

V and J are TRBV5-1 and TRBJ1-2; 8 positions match TRBD1. The CDR3 is 13 amino acids. V gave up 4 bases and J gave up 10 bases; unmatched junction bases: 9. Looked up from germline, CDR1 is SGHRS and CDR2 is YFSETQ. As DNA, the CDR3 is TGCGCCAGCAGCATAACGGGACAGGCGGACTACACCTTC. Its translation is CASSITGQADYTF.

This clone was seen only a few times. V gene TRBV5-4 combines with J gene TRBJ1-4; tentatively, D is TRBD1 (6 bases). The CDR3 length is 14 residues. Trimming took 4 bases from V and 10 from J, leaving 17 bases between them. Germline CDR1 is SGHNT and CDR2 is YYREEE (reference sequence). The CDR3 protein is CASSPQENRVKLFF. CDR3 nucleotides: TGTGCCAGCAGCCCTCAAGAGAACAGGGTAAAACTGTTTTTT.

There are a few counts of this clone. V and J are TRBV18 and TRBJ1-1; 7 bases map to TRBD1. Germline loops: CDR1 KGHSH, CDR2 LQKENI. The CDR3 runs 15 residues. Unmatched junction bases numbered 3, after V lost 0 bases and J lost 2 bases. The CDR3 bases are TGTGCCAGCTCACCACCTAACAGGGGTAACACTGAAGCTTTCTTT. Protein sequence: CASSPPNRGNTEAFF.

J is TRBJ1-5 and V is TRBV19, with unresolved D. Germline CDR1 reads LNHDA; CDR2 reads SQIVND (reference sequence). Trimming removed 3 bases from V and 4 bases from J, with 4 bases in between. This CDR3 has 12 residues. The CDR3 loop is CASSMRNQPQHF. In DNA form, the CDR3 reads TGTGCCAGTAGTATGCGAAATCAGCCCCAGCATTTT.

In this sample, this clone turned up a few times. This chain connects TRBV21-1 to TRBJ1-4; TRBD1 reflects the table's D call only, with no check against the DNA. TRBV21-1 is classified as a pseudogene. The CDR3 is 18 amino acids. CDR3 residues: CASSKAPPVVGVSEKLFF. The CDR3 region has the DNA TGTGCCAGCAGCAAAGCGCCCCCGGTCGTAGGGGTAAGTGAAAAACTGTTTTTT.

The rearrangement links TRBV18 to TRBJ2-7, with 10 bases identical to TRBD1. The length of the CDR3 is 15 residues. V shed 1 base, J shed 5 bases, and the junction held 5 bases outside the gene matches. The germline V gene encodes CDR1 KGHSH and CDR2 LQKENI. CDR3 protein: CASSPRTGGQDEQYF. Here the CDR3 DNA reads TGTGCCAGCTCACCACGGACAGGGGGGCAGGACGAGCAGTACTTC.